The clone carrying this TCR beta chain was seen ten or more times. The antigen is not known. These data come from a study of T cells in Graves' hyperthyroidism and ophthalmopathy. On the study more broadly: Once the initial diagnosis was made, peripheral blood was obtained before any treatment. Points from the study as a whole: Researchers found most expanded thyroid clonotypes above 0.001 in blood as well. From stable hyperthyroidism, ophthalmopathy was set apart by a 13 V-J model.

This CDR3 has 17 residues. Trimming cost V 2 bases and J 0 bases, with 17 bases left between them. Germline CDR1 and CDR2: SGHTA and FQGTGA. Patients were excluded for uncontrolled infection, other autoimmune disease, pregnancy or lactation. Researchers took RNA transcripts and amplified the TCR beta CDR3 regions from them. When the TCR CDR3 underwent first-round RT-PCR, the HTBI primer set was used. TCRdb reprocessed the multiplex PCR reads via MiXCR and lists one record per CDR3 protein. The sample includes more than 300,000 distinct CDR3 sequences, 14% of them seen just once. Input material: blood. The TCR originated in a woman aged 25 to 39 with Graves' ophthalmopathy. The chain has TRBV7-3 and TRBJ2-7; possible D gene TRBD1, 5 bases. CDR3: CASSLLRAGPSSYEQYF. CDR3 bases: TGTGCCAGCAGCTTACTAAGGGCAGGGCCGAGCTCCTACGAGCAGTACTTC.